The 5 T cell receptor beta chains below were found in one sample sequenced in a study of T cell repertoires in cytomegalovirus infection. These receptors have no known antigen. A single record per CDR3 protein comes from TCRdb applying MiXCR to the reads. There are fewer than 950,000 distinct CDR3 sequences in the sample; about 30% occur only once, and around 12% lies in the top ten. The material sequenced was cultured CD8+ T cells from PBMCs, taken from culture after CMV antigen stimulation. These receptors were obtained from a human donor in good health (CMV status not recorded). Some clones in this sample may be carry-over from other donors' samples.

This clonotype was detected a few times. The chain employs TRBV20-1 and TRBJ2-6; TRBD1 aligns across 8 bases. The V and J ends lost 0 bases and 3 bases, in that order; junction bases with no gene match: 7. The CDR3 is 17 residues long. CDR1 and CDR2 (germline): DFQATT, SNEGSKA (reference sequence). Written as DNA, the CDR3 is TGCAGTGCTAGAGATAGGCAGGGGGCGTATGGGGCCAACGTCCTGACTTTC. It yields the protein CSARDRQGAYGANVLTF.

In its sample, this clonotype was seen a few times. The chain carries TRBV6-1 and TRBJ1-3; 11 bases agree with TRBD1. CDR1 MNHNS and CDR2 SASEGT come from the germline V gene. The CDR3 totals 17 residues. V dropped 5 bases and J dropped 4; count of bases not matched to a gene: 10. CDR3 in amino acids: CASSWTDRGLEGNTIYF. The CDR3 DNA is TGTGCCAGCAGTTGGACGGACAGGGGGCTGGAGGGAAACACCATATATTTT.

This clonotype was picked up a small number of times. The genes are TRBV27 and TRBJ2-2; 10 nucleotides match TRBD2. CDR1 and CDR2 from the germline V gene are MNHEY and SMNVEV (reference sequence). CDR3 length equals 17 residues. V shed 0 bases, J shed 7 bases, and the junction held 8 bases outside the gene matches. DNA of the CDR3: TGTGCCAGCAGTTTATCTCAGCGGGGGGGCCCCGGCGGGGAGCTGTTTTTT. It is translated as CASSLSQRGGPGGELFF.

This clonotype showed up just a few times. The CDR3 loop reads CASSYSQGRWSTEAFF. In nucleotides, the CDR3 is TGTGCCAGCAGTTACTCCCAGGGGCGATGGTCCACTGAAGCTTTCTTT. The chain carries TRBV6-5 and TRBJ1-1; maybe TRBD1 (6 bases). V lost 0 bases, J lost 4 bases, and 15 bases lay in between. Germline V lookup: CDR1 MNHEY, CDR2 SVGAGI. The CDR3 totals 16 residues.

The chain has TRBV10-2 and TRBJ2-7; TRBD1 might be the D (6 bases). Germline V CDR1 and CDR2: WSHSY, SAAADI. This CDR3 is 14 amino acids long. The V end lost 6 bases, the J end lost 0 bases, and 12 bases lay between the germline ends. The CDR3 is CASRYRESSYEQYF. The CDR3 bases are TGCGCCAGCAGATACAGGGAGAGCTCCTACGAGCAGTACTTC.